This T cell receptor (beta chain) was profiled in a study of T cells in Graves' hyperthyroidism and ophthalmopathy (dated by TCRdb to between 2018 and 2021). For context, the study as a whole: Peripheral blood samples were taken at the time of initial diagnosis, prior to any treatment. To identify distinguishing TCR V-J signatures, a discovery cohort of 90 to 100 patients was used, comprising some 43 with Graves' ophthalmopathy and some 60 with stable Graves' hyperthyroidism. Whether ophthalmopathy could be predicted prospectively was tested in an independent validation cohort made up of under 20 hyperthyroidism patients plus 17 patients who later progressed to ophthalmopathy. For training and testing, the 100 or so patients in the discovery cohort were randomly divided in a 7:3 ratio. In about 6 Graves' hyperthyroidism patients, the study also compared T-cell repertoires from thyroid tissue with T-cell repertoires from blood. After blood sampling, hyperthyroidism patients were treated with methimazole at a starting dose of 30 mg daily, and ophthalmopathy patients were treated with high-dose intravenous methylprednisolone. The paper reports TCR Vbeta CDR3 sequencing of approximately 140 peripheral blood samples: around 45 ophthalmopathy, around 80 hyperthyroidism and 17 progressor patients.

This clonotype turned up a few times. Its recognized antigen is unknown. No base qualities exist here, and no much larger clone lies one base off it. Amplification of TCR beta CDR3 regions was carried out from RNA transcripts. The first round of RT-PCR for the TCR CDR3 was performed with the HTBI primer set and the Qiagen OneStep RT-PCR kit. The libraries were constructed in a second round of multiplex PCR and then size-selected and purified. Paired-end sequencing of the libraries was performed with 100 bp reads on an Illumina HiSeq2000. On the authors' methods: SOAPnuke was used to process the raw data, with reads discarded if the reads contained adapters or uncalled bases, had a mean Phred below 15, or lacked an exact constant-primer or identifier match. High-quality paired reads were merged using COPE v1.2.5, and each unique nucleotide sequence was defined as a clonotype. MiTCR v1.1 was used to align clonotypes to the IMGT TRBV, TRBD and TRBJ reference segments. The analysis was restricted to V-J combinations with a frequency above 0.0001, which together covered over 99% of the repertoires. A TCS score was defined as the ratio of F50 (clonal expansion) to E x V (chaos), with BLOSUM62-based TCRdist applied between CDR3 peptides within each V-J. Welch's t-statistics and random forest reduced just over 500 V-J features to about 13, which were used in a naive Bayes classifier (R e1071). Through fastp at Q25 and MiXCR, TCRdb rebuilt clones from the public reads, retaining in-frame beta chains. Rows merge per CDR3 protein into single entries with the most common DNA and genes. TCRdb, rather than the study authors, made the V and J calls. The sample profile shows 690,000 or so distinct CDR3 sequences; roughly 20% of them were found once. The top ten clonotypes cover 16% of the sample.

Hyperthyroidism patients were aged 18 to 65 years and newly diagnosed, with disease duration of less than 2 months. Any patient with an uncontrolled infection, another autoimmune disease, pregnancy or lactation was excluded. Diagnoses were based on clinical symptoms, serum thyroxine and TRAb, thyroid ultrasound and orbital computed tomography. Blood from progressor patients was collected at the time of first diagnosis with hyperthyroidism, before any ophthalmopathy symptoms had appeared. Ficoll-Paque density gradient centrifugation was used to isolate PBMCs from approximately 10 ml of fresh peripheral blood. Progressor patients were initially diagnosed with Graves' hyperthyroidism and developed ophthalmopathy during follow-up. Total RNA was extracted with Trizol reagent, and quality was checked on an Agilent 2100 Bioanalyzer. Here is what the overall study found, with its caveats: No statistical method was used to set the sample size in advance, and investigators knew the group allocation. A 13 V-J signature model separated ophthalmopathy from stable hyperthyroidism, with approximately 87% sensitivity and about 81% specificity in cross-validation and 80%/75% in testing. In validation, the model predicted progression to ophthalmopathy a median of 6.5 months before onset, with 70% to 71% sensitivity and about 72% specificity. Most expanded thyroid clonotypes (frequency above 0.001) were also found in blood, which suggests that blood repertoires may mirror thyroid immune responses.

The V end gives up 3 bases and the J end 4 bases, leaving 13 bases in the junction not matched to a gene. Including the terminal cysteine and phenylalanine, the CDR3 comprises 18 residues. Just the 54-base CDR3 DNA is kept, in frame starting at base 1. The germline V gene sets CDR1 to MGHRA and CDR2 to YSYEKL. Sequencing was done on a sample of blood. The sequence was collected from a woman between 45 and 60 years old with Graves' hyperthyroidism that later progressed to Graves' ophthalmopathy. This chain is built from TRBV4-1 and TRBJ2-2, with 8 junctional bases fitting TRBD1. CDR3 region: CASSQGRTGKFGTGELFF. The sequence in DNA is TGCGCCAGCAGCCAGGGTCGGACAGGGAAGTTTGGCACCGGGGAGCTGTTTTTT.